This T cell receptor (beta chain) was obtained from a study of shared clonotypes between healthy human individuals. TCRdb keeps only in-frame clones here, not all; method: immunoSEQ multiplex PCR. The sample records about 1 million clones, around 74% being singletons. The V gene's germline CDR1 is SGHTA and CDR2 FQGNSA. V gave up 1 base and J gave up 1 base, with 7 bases separating them. The CDR3 is 14 residues long. Specimen: memory CD4+ T cells sorted from blood. Described subset: CD45RA-negative fraction. The receptor's source is a man aged 18 to 30 in good health. The gene calls are TRBV7-2 and TRBJ1-1, with no clear D. CDR3 residues: CASSLGSGNTEAFF. The CDR3 coding sequence is TGTGCCAGCAGCTTAGGGTCAGGGAACACTGAAGCTTTCTTT.